A single sample gave rise to the 32 T cell receptor beta chains below, sequenced in a study of cytomegalovirus exposure and HLA in healthy donors. In the PCR, 60 Vbeta and 13 Jbeta primers were used. The protocol was immunoSEQ multiplex PCR, while the TCRdb copy is restricted to in-frame clones and leaves out a portion. The data show approximately 110,000 clones, with approximately 80% seen just once and around 4% held by the top ten. Sequenced input: PBMCs. All receptors derive from a man aged 40-49 years in good health and CMV-seronegative.

The V call is TRBV19, the J call TRBJ1-5; D is unresolved. V was cut by 3 bases and J by 5 bases, with 17 bases left in between. The CDR3 spans 16 residues. CDR1 and CDR2 from the germline V gene are LNHDA and SQIVND (reference sequence). The CDR3 reads CASSIFSGNDYQPQHF. The CDR3 DNA is TGTGCCAGTAGTATTTTTTCGGGGAATGATTATCAGCCCCAGCATTTT.

The V call is TRBV15, the J call TRBJ2-5, with D possibly TRBD2 on 6 matching bases. This CDR3 region has 14 residues. V lost 3 bases and J 7 bases, leaving 15 bases between the germline ends. Per the germline V gene, CDR1 is LNHNV and CDR2 is YYDKDF (reference sequence). The CDR3 DNA reads as TGTGCCACCAGCAGGTATCGGCAGGGAGGGACCCAGTACTTC. Protein product: CATSRYRQGGTQYF.

This clone was seen only a few times. J is TRBJ2-1 and V is TRBV15; weak D call: TRBD1 (6 bases). The CDR3 is 16 amino acids. V lost 1 base and J lost 3, with 13 bases in between. Germline loops: CDR1 LNHNV, CDR2 YYDKDF (reference sequence). CDR3 protein: CATSRVAGQYYNEQFF. In nucleotides, the CDR3 is TGTGCCACCAGCAGAGTGGCCGGACAGTACTACAATGAGCAGTTCTTC.

The gene calls are TRBV27 and TRBJ2-7, with 10 bases aligning to TRBD1. Losses at the gene ends were 5 bases for V and 6 bases for J; bases not matched to a gene: 10. There are 15 residues in the CDR3. The germline CDR1 and CDR2 sequences are MNHEY and SMNVEV (reference sequence). CDR3: CASSPDRGRLFEQYF. The CDR3 DNA reads as TGTGCCAGCAGTCCCGACAGGGGGCGGCTTTTCGAGCAGTACTTC.

Only one count was recorded for this clone. V gene TRBV7-9 combines with J gene TRBJ1-1, with TRBD1 identical over 8 bases. Germline V gene sequence: CDR1 SEHNR, CDR2 FQNEAQ (reference sequence). This CDR3 is built from 16 residues. V was clipped by 3 bases and J by 4 bases; unmatched bases: 10. This CDR3 is CASSLGGQGATTEAFF. The CDR3 bases are TGTGCCAGCAGCTTGGGAGGACAGGGCGCGACCACTGAAGCTTTCTTT.

V is TRBV19 and J is TRBJ2-7; 7 bases are a match to TRBD2. CDR1 LNHDA and CDR2 SQIVND come from the germline V gene (reference sequence). Trimming cost V 6 bases and J 3 bases; bases outside gene matches: 5. This CDR3 comprises 13 residues. CDR3 residues: CASRGGSDYEQYF. The CDR3 region has the DNA TGTGCCAGTAGGGGCGGGAGTGACTACGAGCAGTACTTC.

This clone was detected only a few times. The chain employs TRBV6-1 and TRBJ1-2; D remains unclear. V gave up 2 bases and J gave up 2 bases, with 30 bases separating them. CDR1 and CDR2 (germline): MNHNS, SASEGT. This CDR3 has 21 amino acids. The CDR3 nucleotides are TGTGCCAGCAGTGAAAGAGTGCGGGTTGGGGAAATGAGCGGTCTCAACTATGGCTACACCTTC. This gives the protein CASSERVRVGEMSGLNYGYTF.

The genes are TRBV5-1 and TRBJ2-5; 12 bases map to TRBD2. The J call may not be correct, given that the DNA end is closer to TRBJ2-7. Germline assignment: CDR1 SGHRS and CDR2 YFSETQ. The CDR3 loop spans 15 amino acids. This CDR3 reads CASSQSTSGGYEQYF. CDR3 nucleotides: TGCGCCAGCAGCCAATCGACTAGCGGGGGTTACGAGCAGTACTTC.

In DNA form, the CDR3 reads TGTGCCAGCAGCTTAGCAGCGCAGACCCAGTACTTC. It encodes CASSLAAQTQYF. This sequence joins TRBV7-8 and TRBJ2-5; D not resolved. V was clipped by 0 bases and J by 6 bases, with 5 bases between them. This CDR3 spans 12 amino acids. The V gene's germline CDR1 is SGHVS and CDR2 FQNEAQ.

The chain couples TRBV7-2 to TRBJ1-3, with 7 nucleotides matching TRBD1. The CDR3 extends over 15 amino acids. CDR1 SGHTA and CDR2 FQGNSA come from the germline V gene. After removal of 5 bases from V and 8 bases from J, the junction contained 12 bases not matched to a gene. CDR3 nucleotides: TGTGCCAGCAGCCATATAAGACAGGGTGGGGACACCATATATTTT. As protein: CASSHIRQGGDTIYF.

The chain links TRBV2 to TRBJ1-2, with TRBD1 matching over 9 bases. This CDR3 comprises 16 residues. V shed 9 bases, J shed 5 bases, and the junction held 16 bases outside the gene matches. Germline-derived CDR1 and CDR2 are SNHLY and FYNNEI. The CDR3 nucleotides are TGTGCCAGTTTCACCCCCCGGTTGGACAGGGGTTATGGCTACACCTTC. Encoded protein: CASFTPRLDRGYGYTF.

In this sample, this clone turned up once. The rearrangement uses TRBV6-5 and TRBJ2-7, with D possibly being TRBD1 (5 bases). The V gene lost 6 bases and the J gene lost 2 bases, with 14 bases spanning the gap. CDR3 length equals 14 residues. Germline V lookup: CDR1 MNHEY, CDR2 SVGAGI. CDR3 in DNA: TGTGCCAGCAGCAAAAGACAGCAACCCTACGAGCAGTACTTC. Translation gives CASSKRQQPYEQYF.

About this clone itself: Additional DNA sequences in this sample encode the identical CDR3. CDR3 amino acids: CASRDSGNTIYF. Written as DNA, the CDR3 is TGTGCCAGCAGGGACAGTGGAAACACCATATATTTT. The chain has TRBV19 and TRBJ1-3; 7 nucleotides line up with TRBD1. CDR1 and CDR2 (germline): LNHDA, SQIVND (reference sequence). The CDR3 is 12 residues long. J lost 3 bases, V lost 9 bases, and 2 bases had no gene match.

V gene TRBV5-4 combines with J gene TRBJ1-6, with 7 positions matching TRBD1. The CDR3 is 14 amino acids. Germline-derived CDR1 and CDR2 are SGHNT and YYREEE (reference sequence). The V gene end was trimmed by 1 base and the J gene end by 8 bases; junction bases not matched to a gene: 3. The CDR3 bases are TGTGCCAGCAGCTTGACAGGGGTCGATTCACCCCTCCACTTT. Its protein is CASSLTGVDSPLHF.

The chain links TRBV6-5 to TRBJ1-1; TRBD1 matches 7 bases. Germline V gene lookup returns CDR1 MNHEY and CDR2 SVGAGI. V was clipped by 4 bases and J by 5 bases; unmatched bases: 7. CDR3 length equals 14 residues. The CDR3 here is CASSSFPRGTEAFF. In DNA, the CDR3 is TGTGCCAGCAGTTCCTTTCCCAGGGGGACTGAAGCTTTCTTT.

The table lists this clone with a few counts. V usage is TRBV11-3 and J usage is TRBJ2-1; D gene unclear. The germline V gene encodes CDR1 SGHNT and CDR2 YENEEA. Trimming removed 0 bases at V and 8 bases at J, with 5 bases between. This CDR3 has 12 amino acids. The CDR3 here is CASSLDRHEQFF. CDR3 sequence (DNA): TGTGCCAGCAGCTTAGACCGTCATGAGCAGTTCTTC.

The genes are TRBV27 and TRBJ2-1; the match to TRBD1 covers 9 bases. The CDR3 is made up of 17 amino acids. V shed 6 bases and J 8 bases; nucleotides not matched to a gene: 17. CDR1 is MNHEY and CDR2 is SMNVEV in the germline V gene (reference sequence). The CDR3 region is CASSDIPGQGLLDEQFF. CDR3 DNA: TGTGCCAGCAGCGATATACCGGGACAGGGCCTATTGGATGAGCAGTTCTTC.

The CDR3 region has the DNA TGTGCCAGCAGCTTTCAGACGACAGGGGGGGGCTACACCTTC. It translates to CASSFQTTGGGYTF. The chain combines TRBV7-6 with TRBJ1-2; 9 bases fit TRBD1. V lost 3 bases and J lost 8; bases outside the gene matches: 7. Looked up from germline, CDR1 is SGHVS and CDR2 is FNYEAQ. The CDR3 covers 14 residues.

This clone appeared a few times. The V gene is TRBV5-1, the J gene TRBJ1-1; unclear D gene. Per the germline V gene, CDR1 is SGHRS and CDR2 is YFSETQ. The CDR3 spans 13 residues. V was shortened by 7 bases and J by 2 bases, with 12 bases between the two germline ends. CDR3 sequence: CASSLAANTEAFF. The CDR3 nucleotides are TGCGCCAGCTCCCTCGCGGCTAACACTGAAGCTTTCTTT.

The chain links TRBV28 to TRBJ1-2; 9 bases map to TRBD1. With 5 bases clipped from V and 3 bases from J, the junction kept 16 bases outside the gene matches. Looked up from germline, CDR1 is MDHEN and CDR2 is SYDVKM. The CDR3 is 18 amino acids. The CDR3 bases are TGTGCCAGCAGTCCATACCCTAGGACAGGGGAGATCCACTATGGCTACACCTTC. Its protein product is CASSPYPRTGEIHYGYTF.

This clone was observed a single time. The chain uses TRBV5-4 and TRBJ2-6, with 7 bases aligning to TRBD2. The V gene end was trimmed by 0 bases and the J gene end by 0 bases; junction bases not matched to a gene: 0. CDR3 size: 16 residues. CDR1 and CDR2 from the germline V gene are SGHNT and YYREEE (reference sequence). The CDR3, as DNA: TGTGCCAGCAGCTTGGGCGGGAGCTCTGGGGCCAACGTCCTGACTTTC. It yields the protein CASSLGGSSGANVLTF.

The J gene is TRBJ2-6, the V gene TRBV7-2; 7 nucleotides agree with TRBD1. The CDR3 contains 16 residues. Losses at the gene ends were 5 bases for V and 1 base for J; bases not matched to a gene: 5. Germline-derived CDR1 and CDR2 are SGHTA and FQGNSA. The CDR3 sequence is CASSVSGGSGANVLTF. DNA for the CDR3: TGTGCCAGCAGCGTATCAGGGGGTTCTGGGGCCAACGTCCTGACTTTC.

Note on this clone: At the DNA level, this CDR3 is encoded by other sequences in the same sample as well. The chain has TRBV6-5 and TRBJ1-1; D ambiguous. Trimming left V 0 bases short and J 1 base short, with 9 bases between. Germline CDR1 reads MNHEY; CDR2 reads SVGAGI. The CDR3 is made up of 15 amino acids. The CDR3 spells CASSYSSTANTEAFF. CDR3 sequence (DNA): TGTGCCAGCAGTTACTCTTCAACAGCGAACACTGAAGCTTTCTTT.

DNA for the CDR3: TGTGCCAGCAGCTTAGCGCTCGGACAGGGTCTTAACACCATATATTTT. It codes for CASSLALGQGLNTIYF. This chain connects TRBV7-9 to TRBJ1-3; TRBD1 agrees at 8 bases. The CDR3 totals 16 residues. Trimming took 0 bases from V and 7 from J; bases not matched to a gene: 8. CDR1 and CDR2 (germline): SEHNR, FQNEAQ (reference sequence).

V gene TRBV28 combines with J gene TRBJ1-3, with 8 bases that match TRBD1. The CDR3 totals 15 residues. Germline loops: CDR1 MDHEN, CDR2 SYDVKM. V was pared by 5 bases and J by 7 bases, with 10 bases of the junction left unmatched. The CDR3 nucleotides read TGTGCCAGCAGTCTCCGGGGACAGGATTTGAACACCATATATTTT. Protein: CASSLRGQDLNTIYF. The entire variable domain, with the rest obtained from reference TRBV28 and TRBJ1-3, is as follows: DVKVTQSSRYLVKRTGEKVFLECVQDMDHENMFWYRQDPGLGLRLIYFSYDVKMKEKGDIPEGYSVSREKKERFSLILESASTNQTSMYLCASSLRGQDLNTIYFGEGSWLTVV.

The chain carries TRBV6-5 and TRBJ2-7, with a weak D call TRBD2 (5 bases). CDR3 length: 14 amino acids. With 5 bases removed from V and 2 bases from J, the gap between germline ends came to 13 bases. Germline CDR1 reads MNHEY; CDR2 reads SVGAGI. In DNA form, the CDR3 reads TGTGCCAGCAGTCCTAACAGAGGGACCTACGAGCAGTACTTC. This translates into CASSPNRGTYEQYF.

This chain connects TRBV7-9 to TRBJ2-6; tentative D call: TRBD1 (6 bases). V was pared by 5 bases and J by 0 bases, with 17 bases between. Germline V gene data show CDR1 as SEHNR and CDR2 as FQNEAQ (reference sequence). This CDR3 region has 18 residues. The CDR3 DNA follows: TGTGCCAGCAGCCGGGACATTACAACTTTCTCTGGGGCCAACGTCCTGACTTTC. Translation gives CASSRDITTFSGANVLTF. The full variable domain, in which reference TRBV7-9 and TRBJ2-6 provide the parts outside the CDR3, is DTGVSQNPRHKITKRGQNVTFRCDPISEHNRLYWYRQTLGQGPEFLTYFQNEAQLEKSRLLSDRFSAERPKGSFSTLEIQRTEQGDSAMYLCASSRDITTFSGANVLTFGAGSRLTVL.

V is TRBV11-2 and J is TRBJ2-3; 9 nucleotides agree with TRBD2. The V gene end was trimmed by 1 base and the J gene end by 2 bases; junction bases not matched to a gene: 7. Per the germline V gene, CDR1 is SGHAT and CDR2 is FQNNGV. This CDR3 is built from 17 residues. CDR3 loop: CASSLVVAGGVTDTQYF. CDR3 coding DNA: TGTGCCAGCAGCTTAGTTGTTGCGGGGGGGGTCACAGATACGCAGTATTTT.

Points on this clone: Distinct nucleotide sequences in the sample also encode this CDR3. The chain uses TRBV4-3 and TRBJ2-2; possible D gene TRBD1, 5 bases. V was pared by 0 bases and J by 4 bases, with 12 bases between. This CDR3 region has 16 residues. CDR1 and CDR2 (germline): LGHNA, YSLEER. CDR3 residues: CASSQDGQGGTGELFF. The CDR3 DNA reads TGCGCCAGCAGCCAAGATGGGCAGGGTGGCACCGGGGAGCTGTTTTTT.

The rearrangement links TRBV2 to TRBJ1-2, with unresolved D. Per the germline V gene, CDR1 is SNHLY and CDR2 is FYNNEI. Trimming left V 2 bases short and J 2 bases short, with 6 bases between. CDR3 length equals 13 residues. CDR3 in DNA: TGTGCCAGCAGTGAACGGGAAAACTATGGCTACACCTTC. It translates to CASSERENYGYTF.

The chain carries TRBV5-1 and TRBJ2-3; perhaps TRBD2 as D (5 bases). The V gene lost 6 bases and the J gene lost 2 bases, with 10 bases spanning the gap. CDR1 is SGHRS and CDR2 is YFSETQ in the germline V gene. The CDR3 totals 13 residues. The CDR3 here is CASNSGITDTQYF. The CDR3 DNA reads as TGCGCCAGCAATTCGGGGATCACAGATACGCAGTATTTT.

This clone has a handful of counts. This chain uses TRBV14 with TRBJ2-1; D not resolved. The CDR3 has 13 residues. V was shortened by 4 bases and J by 6 bases, with 10 bases between the two germline ends. Germline V gene data show CDR1 as SGHDN and CDR2 as FVKESK. The CDR3 spells CASSPLISNEQFF. CDR3 nucleotide sequence: TGTGCCAGCAGCCCCCTCATTAGCAATGAGCAGTTCTTC.